Sequencing of this TCR beta chain was carried out in a study of T cell responses to AZD1222 COVID-19 vaccine. The CDR3 has 16 residues. Germline CDR1 and CDR2: SGHRS and YFSETQ. With 1 base clipped from V and 3 bases from J, the junction kept 4 bases outside the gene matches. TCRdb's copy holds only in-frame clones and misses some; the assay was immunoSEQ multiplex PCR. The data contain approximately 270,000 clones, 90% to 95% of them singletons. This clonotype was obtained from an adult who received the AZD1222 COVID-19 vaccine. Source: peripheral blood, taken 28 days after the second AZD1222 dose. This rearrangement joins TRBV5-1 to TRBJ2-1; TRBD2 matches at 10 bases. This CDR3 is CASSLSGGANYNEQFF. The CDR3 DNA reads as TGCGCCAGCAGCTTGAGCGGGGGGGCCAACTACAATGAGCAGTTCTTC.